This TCR beta chain derives from a study of blood T cells in healthy people across ages. General study results and limits: One million T cells yielded diversity estimates that were considered underestimates.

The second PCR ran roughly 7 to 11 cycles with a sample-barcoded 5' primer and J-beta primers. TCRdb analysed the 5' RACE reads with MiXCR anew, one entry per CDR3 protein. Of almost 1 million distinct CDR3 sequences detected, roughly 51% appear once; the ten largest clones hold about a fifth. Of note for this clonotype: Its specificity is not known.

Germline V CDR1 and CDR2: SQVTM, ANQGSEA. Trimming took off 6 bases at V and 7 bases at J, with 8 bases between the two ends. The CDR3 loop spans 10 amino acids. V usage is TRBV29-1 and J usage is TRBJ2-3; no definite D call. The clonotype comes from a woman between 55 and 75 years old in good health. The sample comprised blood. The CDR3 region is CSVPVNTQYF. The CDR3 DNA reads as TGCAGCGTCCCGGTGAATACGCAGTATTTT.